The 22 T cell receptor beta chains reported below all come from one sample, sequenced in a study of T cells after yellow fever vaccination. TCRdb re-analysed the 5' RACE reads in MiXCR, keeping a single row per CDR3 protein. The profile shows roughly 310,000 distinct CDR3 sequences, 3% to 4.5% of them singletons. Here the sequenced sample was PBMCs, taken on the day of the yellow fever booster vaccination. All receptors derive from a man aged 18 to 29 who received the YFV17D yellow fever vaccine.

This chain connects TRBV12-3 or TRBV12-4 to TRBJ2-2; 9 bases fit TRBD2. The CDR3 contains 18 residues. The ends lost 4 bases at V and 2 bases at J; junction bases unmatched: 11. The CDR3 DNA reads TGTGCCAGCAGTTCTCAGGGGAGCGGGGGGCTTAACACCGGGGAGCTGTTTTTT. Protein sequence: CASSSQGSGGLNTGELFF.

At least ten counts were recorded for this clonotype. V and J are TRBV5-6 and TRBJ2-1; D unresolved. From germline, CDR1 is SGHDT and CDR2 YYEEEE. Between the trimmed V and J ends, which lost 4 bases and 4 bases, there was a span of 12 bases. This CDR3 comprises 14 residues. For the CDR3, the DNA is TGTGCCAGCAGCCCGGACGCGGCTTACAATGAGCAGTTCTTC. Translating it yields CASSPDAAYNEQFF.

The rearrangement uses TRBV6-2 or TRBV6-3 and TRBJ2-1; possibly TRBD1 for D (5 bases). The CDR3 loop spans 15 amino acids. V dropped 5 bases and J dropped 1 base, with 12 bases sitting between them. Germline lookup yields CDR1 MNHEY and CDR2 SVGEGT. DNA of the CDR3: TGTGCCAGCAGTCCCAGGGATTGGTCCTACAATGAGCAGTTCTTC. Protein product: CASSPRDWSYNEQFF.

The CDR3: CASSLYVQGRSYEQYF. The CDR3 DNA is TGTGCCAGCAGTTTATACGTCCAGGGGCGGTCCTACGAGCAGTACTTC. This sequence joins TRBV27 and TRBJ2-7; D is perhaps TRBD1 (6 bases). Trimming left V 1 base short and J 1 base short, with 14 bases between. The CDR3 runs to 16 residues. The germline V gene encodes CDR1 MNHEY and CDR2 SMNVEV (reference sequence).

There are many counts of this clonotype. This chain links TRBV12-3 or TRBV12-4 with TRBJ2-5; D remains ambiguous. The length of the CDR3 is 13 residues. The V gene lost 2 bases and the J gene lost 5 bases, with 9 bases spanning the gap. CDR3 sequence: CASSLTTRETQYF. The CDR3 region has the DNA TGTGCCAGCAGTTTAACCACCAGGGAGACCCAGTACTTC.

The sample holds many counts of this clonotype. This chain connects TRBV10-1 to TRBJ1-5, with D possibly TRBD1 on 5 matching bases. The germline V gene has CDR1 WNHNN and CDR2 SYGVQD (reference sequence). Between the trimmed V and J ends, which lost 7 bases and 2 bases, there was a span of 27 bases. The CDR3 is 19 residues long. CDR3 residues: CASTLARYRSYGGNQPQHF. The CDR3 DNA reads as TGCGCCAGCACCCTGGCGAGGTACAGGTCCTACGGCGGCAATCAGCCCCAGCATTTT.

This clonotype was counted at least ten times. The V gene is TRBV5-1, the J gene TRBJ2-5; 8 bases agree with TRBD1. V trimming: 4 bases; J trimming: 3 bases; junction bases outside the gene matches: 2. This CDR3 region has 13 residues. Germline-derived CDR1 and CDR2 are SGHRS and YFSETQ. This chain's CDR3 is CASSTTGEETQYF. CDR3 in DNA: TGCGCCAGCAGCACGACAGGGGAAGAGACCCAGTACTTC.

The chain links TRBV13 to TRBJ2-1; the D gene is possibly TRBD1 (5 bases). CDR3 length equals 17 residues. Trimming removed 6 bases at V and 0 bases at J, with 18 bases between. Germline CDR1 is PRHDT and CDR2 is FYEKMQ (reference sequence). CDR3 DNA sequence: TGTGCCAGCAGTTTCTCACTTCAGGGAAGCTCCTACAATGAGCAGTTCTTC. It encodes CASSFSLQGSSYNEQFF.

This clonotype was observed many times. The chain is built from TRBV7-3 and TRBJ1-1, with D unclear. In germline, CDR1 is SGHTA, CDR2 FQGTGA. The ends were cut back, 6 bases at V and 1 base at J, with 9 bases in the middle. The CDR3 extends over 13 amino acids. The CDR3 DNA sequence: TGTGCCAGCAGTCCGACACCGAACACTGAAGCTTTCTTT. It is translated as CASSPTPNTEAFF. Full variable domain (outside the CDR3, taken from reference TRBV7-3 and TRBJ1-1): GAGVSQTPSNKVTEKGKYVELRCDPISGHTALYWYRQSLGQGPEFLIYFQGTGAADDSGLPNDRFFAVRPEGSVSTLKIQRTERGDSAVYLCASSPTPNTEAFFGQGTRLTVV.

This clonotype was detected a few times. The chain carries TRBV7-2 and TRBJ2-6, with 7 bases aligning to TRBD1. Germline V gives CDR1 SGHTA, CDR2 FQGNSA. V was clipped by 6 bases and J by 8 bases; unmatched bases: 13. This CDR3 has 16 residues. CDR3 protein: CASSRDSPKESNVLTF. CDR3 DNA: TGTGCCAGCAGTCGGGACAGCCCCAAAGAGTCCAACGTCCTGACTTTC.

This clonotype appeared many times. The chain employs TRBV5-1 and TRBJ2-1; a weak D match, TRBD2 (6 bases). The CDR3 has 15 amino acids. The V and J ends lost 4 bases and 5 bases respectively, with 16 bases between them. Germline V CDR1 and CDR2: SGHRS, YFSETQ. CDR3 bases: TGCGCCAGCAGCCCTAGTGGAGGGGTCGACAATGAGCAGTTCTTC. This sequence encodes CASSPSGGVDNEQFF.

This chain connects TRBV2 to TRBJ2-7; possibly TRBD2 for D (5 bases). V shed 4 bases and J shed 4 bases, with 23 bases lying between them. This CDR3 comprises 17 residues. CDR1 and CDR2 (germline): SNHLY, FYNNEI. CDR3 coding DNA: TGTGCCAGCAGTGTATCGGGGTCAACTCAACATATATACGAGCAGTACGTC. This codes for CASSVSGSTQHIYEQYV.

This clonotype was detected only a few times. This sequence joins TRBV7-6 and TRBJ2-1; D is unclear. Trimming stripped 7 bases from V and 10 bases from J, with 14 bases between. This CDR3 contains 12 residues. Germline V gene sequence: CDR1 SGHVS, CDR2 FNYEAQ. Here the CDR3 reads CASTRQGYEQFF. In nucleotides, the CDR3 is TGTGCCAGCACACGACAAGGCTACGAGCAGTTCTTC.

In this sample, this clonotype turned up a few times. The chain has TRBV19 and TRBJ2-7, with 7 bases matching TRBD1. CDR1 LNHDA and CDR2 SQIVND come from the germline V gene (reference sequence). The CDR3 covers 10 residues. J was trimmed by 4 bases and V by 11 bases; bases with no gene match: 2. The DNA for the CDR3 is TGTGCCTTGACAGGGTACGAGCAGTACGTC. It encodes CALTGYEQYV.

This clonotype was seen many times. The J gene is TRBJ2-3, the V gene TRBV5-1; no definite D call. Trimming took off 3 bases at V and 0 bases at J, with 5 bases between the two ends. Germline V gene data show CDR1 as SGHRS and CDR2 as YFSETQ. The CDR3 covers 13 residues. The CDR3 here is CASSYPSTDTQYF. For the CDR3, the DNA is TGCGCCAGCAGCTATCCTAGCACAGATACGCAGTATTTT.

This clonotype was seen more than once but under ten times. The genes are TRBV6-5 and TRBJ2-1; D remains ambiguous. This CDR3 contains 16 residues. Germline assignment: CDR1 MNHEY and CDR2 SVGAGI. Trimming removed 0 bases from V and 0 bases from J, with 9 bases in between. CDR3 bases: TGTGCCAGCAGTTACTCGAATGAACTCTCCTACAATGAGCAGTTCTTC. Translating it yields CASSYSNELSYNEQFF.

This clonotype appeared many times. The J gene is TRBJ1-2, the V gene TRBV12-3 or TRBV12-4; D is uncertain. The V and J ends lost 3 bases and 4 bases respectively, with 12 bases between them. The CDR3 runs 14 residues. CDR3 sequence reads: CASSFSPVVYGYTF. The CDR3 DNA reads as TGTGCCAGCAGTTTTAGCCCGGTGGTCTATGGCTACACCTTC.

This clonotype was picked up many times. The rearrangement joins TRBV5-1 to TRBJ2-5, with no clear D. Between the trimmed V and J ends, which lost 3 bases and 7 bases, there was a span of 10 bases. The CDR3 is 12 amino acids. CDR1 is SGHRS and CDR2 is YFSETQ in the germline V gene. The CDR3 region has the DNA TGCGCCAGCAGCTCTACCTTGGGGACCCAGTACTTC. Protein sequence: CASSSTLGTQYF.

This clonotype was observed many times. The chain couples TRBV12-3 or TRBV12-4 to TRBJ2-3; 11 bases fit TRBD2. The CDR3 consists of 17 residues. J lost 5 bases, V lost 4 bases, and 11 bases had no gene match. CDR3 coding DNA: TGTGCCAGCAGTTGGGCTAGCGGGGGGCCAGTCAGAGATACGCAGTATTTT. It is translated as CASSWASGGPVRDTQYF.

CDR3 sequence: CASSQEWGGPDTQYF. The CDR3 DNA is TGCGCCAGCAGCCAAGAATGGGGGGGCCCAGATACGCAGTATTTT. The chain is built from TRBV4-3 and TRBJ2-3; D might be TRBD2 (7 bases). The V gene's germline CDR1 is LGHNA and CDR2 YSLEER. The CDR3 sequence is 15 residues long. Trimming removed 0 bases at V and 4 bases at J, with 11 bases between.

This clonotype was seen ten or more times. In nucleotides, the CDR3 is TGCGCCAGCAGCCTTAATGCGGACCCAGACTCCTATGGCTACACCTTC. It specifies CASSLNADPDSYGYTF. The genes are TRBV4-3 and TRBJ1-2, with D uncertain. CDR1 and CDR2 from the germline V gene are LGHNA and YSLEER. The CDR3 has 16 amino acids. The V and J ends lost 4 bases and 4 bases respectively, with 19 bases between them.

This clonotype was picked up many times. V is TRBV2 and J is TRBJ2-2; unclear D gene. In germline, CDR1 is SNHLY, CDR2 FYNNEI. The CDR3 is made up of 14 amino acids. The ends were cut back, 4 bases at V and 2 bases at J, with 8 bases in the middle. The CDR3 nucleotides read TGTGCCAGCAGTGGGGCAGATAACACCGGGGAGCTGTTTTTT. Protein sequence: CASSGADNTGELFF.